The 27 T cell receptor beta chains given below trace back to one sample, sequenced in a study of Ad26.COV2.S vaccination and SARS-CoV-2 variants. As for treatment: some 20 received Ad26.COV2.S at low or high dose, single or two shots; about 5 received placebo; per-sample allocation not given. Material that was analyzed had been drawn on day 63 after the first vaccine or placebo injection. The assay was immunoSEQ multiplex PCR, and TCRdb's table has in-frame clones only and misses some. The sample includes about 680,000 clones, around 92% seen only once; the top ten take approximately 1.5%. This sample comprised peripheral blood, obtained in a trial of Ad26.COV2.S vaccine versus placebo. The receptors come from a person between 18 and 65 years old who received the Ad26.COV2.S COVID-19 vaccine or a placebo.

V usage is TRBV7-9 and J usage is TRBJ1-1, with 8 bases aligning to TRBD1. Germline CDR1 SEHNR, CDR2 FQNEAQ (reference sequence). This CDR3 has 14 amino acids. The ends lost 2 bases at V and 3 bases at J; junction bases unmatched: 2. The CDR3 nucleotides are TGTGCCAGCAGCTTACTGACAGGGGACACTGAAGCTTTCTTT. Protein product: CASSLLTGDTEAFF. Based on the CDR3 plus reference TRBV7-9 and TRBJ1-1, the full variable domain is DTGVSQNPRHKITKRGQNVTFRCDPISEHNRLYWYRQTLGQGPEFLTYFQNEAQLEKSRLLSDRFSAERPKGSFSTLEIQRTEQGDSAMYLCASSLLTGDTEAFFGQGTRLTVV.

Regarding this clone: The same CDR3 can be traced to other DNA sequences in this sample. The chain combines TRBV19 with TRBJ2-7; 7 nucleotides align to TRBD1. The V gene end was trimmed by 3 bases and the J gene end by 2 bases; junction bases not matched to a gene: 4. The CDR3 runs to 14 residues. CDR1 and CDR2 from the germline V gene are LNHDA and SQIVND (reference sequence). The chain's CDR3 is CASSIGQGAYEQYF. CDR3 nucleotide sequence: TGTGCCAGTAGTATTGGGCAGGGGGCCTACGAGCAGTACTTC.

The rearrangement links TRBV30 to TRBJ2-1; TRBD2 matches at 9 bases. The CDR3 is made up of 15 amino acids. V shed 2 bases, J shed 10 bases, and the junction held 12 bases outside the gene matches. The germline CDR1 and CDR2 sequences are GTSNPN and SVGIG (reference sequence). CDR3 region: CAWSPFRAGGTEQFF. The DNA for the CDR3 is TGTGCCTGGAGTCCCTTTCGAGCGGGAGGCACCGAGCAGTTCTTC.

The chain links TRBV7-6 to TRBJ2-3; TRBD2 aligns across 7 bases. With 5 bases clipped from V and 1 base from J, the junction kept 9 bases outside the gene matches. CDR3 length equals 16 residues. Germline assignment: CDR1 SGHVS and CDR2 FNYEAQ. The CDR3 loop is CASSLLAVEGTDTQYF. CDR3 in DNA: TGTGCCAGCAGCCTCCTAGCGGTTGAGGGCACAGATACGCAGTATTTT.

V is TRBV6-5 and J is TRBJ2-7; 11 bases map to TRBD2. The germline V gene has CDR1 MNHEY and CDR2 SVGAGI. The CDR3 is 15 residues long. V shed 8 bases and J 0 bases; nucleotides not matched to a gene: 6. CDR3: CASSRGTSGSYEQYF. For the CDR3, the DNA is TGTGCCAGCTCGCGAGGGACTAGCGGCTCCTACGAGCAGTACTTC.

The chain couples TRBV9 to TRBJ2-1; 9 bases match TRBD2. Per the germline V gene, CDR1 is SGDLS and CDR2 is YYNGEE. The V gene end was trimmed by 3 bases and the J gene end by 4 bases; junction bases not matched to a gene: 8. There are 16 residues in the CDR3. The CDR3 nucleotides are TGTGCCAGCAGCGGACCGACTAGCGGCAGATACAATGAGCAGTTCTTC. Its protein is CASSGPTSGRYNEQFF.

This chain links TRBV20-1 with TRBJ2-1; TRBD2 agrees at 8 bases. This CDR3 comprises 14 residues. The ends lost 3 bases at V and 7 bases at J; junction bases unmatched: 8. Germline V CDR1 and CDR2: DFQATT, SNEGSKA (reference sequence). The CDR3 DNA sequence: TGCAGTGCTAGTTTAAGCTCGGGGGGGAATGAGCAGTTCTTC. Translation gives CSASLSSGGNEQFF.

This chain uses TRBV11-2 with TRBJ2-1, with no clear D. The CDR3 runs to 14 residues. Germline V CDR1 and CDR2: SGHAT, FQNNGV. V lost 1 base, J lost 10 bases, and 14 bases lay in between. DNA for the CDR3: TGTGCCAGCAGCTTAGGCCCTCGATTCAACGAGCAGTTCTTC. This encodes CASSLGPRFNEQFF.

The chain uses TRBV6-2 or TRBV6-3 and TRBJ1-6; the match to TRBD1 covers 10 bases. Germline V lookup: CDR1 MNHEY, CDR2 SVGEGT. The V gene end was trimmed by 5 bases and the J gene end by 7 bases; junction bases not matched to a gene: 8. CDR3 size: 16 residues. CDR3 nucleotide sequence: TGTGCCAGCAGTCAGACAGGGGGCGCATGGAATTCACCCCTCCACTTT. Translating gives CASSQTGGAWNSPLHF.

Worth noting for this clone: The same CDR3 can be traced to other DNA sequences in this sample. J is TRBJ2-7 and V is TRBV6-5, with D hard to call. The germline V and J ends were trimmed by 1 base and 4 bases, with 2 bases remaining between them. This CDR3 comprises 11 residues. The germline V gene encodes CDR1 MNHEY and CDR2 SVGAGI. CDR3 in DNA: TGTGCCAGCAGTTACTTATACGAGCAGTACTTC. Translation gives CASSYLYEQYF.

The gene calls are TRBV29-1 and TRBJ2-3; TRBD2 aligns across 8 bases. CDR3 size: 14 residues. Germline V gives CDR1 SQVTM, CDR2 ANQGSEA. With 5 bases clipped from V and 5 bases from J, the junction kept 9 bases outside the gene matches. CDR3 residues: CSVPGTSLVDTQYF. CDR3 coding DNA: TGCAGCGTTCCCGGGACTAGTCTTGTAGATACGCAGTATTTT.

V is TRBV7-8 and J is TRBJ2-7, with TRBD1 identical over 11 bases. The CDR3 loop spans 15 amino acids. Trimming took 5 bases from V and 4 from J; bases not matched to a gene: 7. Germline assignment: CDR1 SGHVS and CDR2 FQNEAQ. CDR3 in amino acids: CASSPRTGGRYEQYF. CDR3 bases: TGTGCCAGCAGCCCGCGGACAGGGGGCCGATACGAGCAGTACTTC.

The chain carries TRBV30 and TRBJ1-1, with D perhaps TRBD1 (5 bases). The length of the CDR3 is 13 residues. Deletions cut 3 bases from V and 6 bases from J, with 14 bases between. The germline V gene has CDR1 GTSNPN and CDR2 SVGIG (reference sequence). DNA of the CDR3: TGTGCCTGGAGCGCCCGCGGGGGGGCTGAAGCTTTCTTT. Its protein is CAWSARGGAEAFF.

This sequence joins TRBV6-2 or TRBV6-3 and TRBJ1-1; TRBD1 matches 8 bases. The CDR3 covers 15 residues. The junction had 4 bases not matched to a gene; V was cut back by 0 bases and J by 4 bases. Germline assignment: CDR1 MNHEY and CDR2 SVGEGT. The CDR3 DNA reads TGTGCCAGCAGTTACTCGCAACAGGGGGTCACTGAAGCTTTCTTT. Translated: CASSYSQQGVTEAFF.

CDR3 protein: CASSLGGANLQETQYF. In nucleotides, the CDR3 is TGCGCCAGCAGCTTGGGGGGGGCCAACCTCCAAGAGACCCAGTACTTC. The J gene is TRBJ2-5, the V gene TRBV5-1; D is possibly TRBD1 or TRBD2 (6 bases each). Per the germline V gene, CDR1 is SGHRS and CDR2 is YFSETQ. The V end was cut by 0 bases, the J end by 1 base, with 13 bases between. This CDR3 has 16 amino acids.

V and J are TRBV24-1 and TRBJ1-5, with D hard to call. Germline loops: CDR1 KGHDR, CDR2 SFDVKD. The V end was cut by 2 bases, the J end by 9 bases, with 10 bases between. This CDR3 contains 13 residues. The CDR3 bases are TGTGCCACCAGTGATTCTGGCGGGCGGCCCCAGCATTTT. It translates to CATSDSGGRPQHF.

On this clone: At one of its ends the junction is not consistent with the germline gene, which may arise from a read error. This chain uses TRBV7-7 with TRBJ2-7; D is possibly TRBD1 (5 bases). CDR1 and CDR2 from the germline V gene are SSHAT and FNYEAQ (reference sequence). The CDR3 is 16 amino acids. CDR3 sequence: CASSLESVGRGYEQYF. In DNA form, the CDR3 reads TGTGCTAGCAGCTTAGAGTCCGTAGGTAGGGGCTACGAGCAGTACTTC.

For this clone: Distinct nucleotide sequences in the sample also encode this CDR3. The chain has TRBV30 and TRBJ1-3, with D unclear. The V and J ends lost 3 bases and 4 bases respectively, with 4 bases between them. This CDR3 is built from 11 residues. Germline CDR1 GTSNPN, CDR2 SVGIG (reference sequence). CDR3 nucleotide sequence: TGTGCCTGGAGCGTGGGAAACACCATATATTTT. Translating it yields CAWSVGNTIYF.

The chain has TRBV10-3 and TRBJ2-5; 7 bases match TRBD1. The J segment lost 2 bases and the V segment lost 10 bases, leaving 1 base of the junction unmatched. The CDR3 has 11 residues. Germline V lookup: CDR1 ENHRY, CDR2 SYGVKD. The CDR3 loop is CATGQQETQYF. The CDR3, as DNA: TGTGCCACGGGACAGCAAGAGACCCAGTACTTC.

The CDR3 is CASSFTGAEQYF. The CDR3 nucleotides read TGTGCCAGCAGTTTCACAGGGGCCGAGCAGTACTTC. J is TRBJ2-7 and V is TRBV12-3 or TRBV12-4; 7 positions match TRBD1. The CDR3 is made up of 12 amino acids. The J segment lost 6 bases and the V segment lost 3 bases, leaving 2 bases of the junction unmatched.

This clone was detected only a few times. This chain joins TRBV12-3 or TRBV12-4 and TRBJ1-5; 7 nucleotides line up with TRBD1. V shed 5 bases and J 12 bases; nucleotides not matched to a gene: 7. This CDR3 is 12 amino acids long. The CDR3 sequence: CASSTRQGVQHF. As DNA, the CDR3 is TGTGCCAGCAGTACCAGACAGGGTGTCCAGCATTTT.

CDR3 nucleotides: TGTGCCTGGAGGCCAGCGGGATCAGTCAAAGGCTACACCTTC. Amino acid sequence: CAWRPAGSVKGYTF. This sequence joins TRBV30 and TRBJ1-2; D is uncertain. CDR3 length: 14 residues. Germline CDR1 and CDR2: GTSNPN and SVGIG (reference sequence). V shed 3 bases and J shed 8 bases, with 19 bases lying between them.

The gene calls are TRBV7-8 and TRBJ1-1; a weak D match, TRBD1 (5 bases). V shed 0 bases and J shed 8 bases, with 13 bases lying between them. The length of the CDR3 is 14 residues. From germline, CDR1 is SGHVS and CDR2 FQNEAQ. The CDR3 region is CASSLARVGGEAFF. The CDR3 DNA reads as TGTGCCAGCAGCTTAGCGCGAGTCGGGGGGGAAGCTTTCTTT.

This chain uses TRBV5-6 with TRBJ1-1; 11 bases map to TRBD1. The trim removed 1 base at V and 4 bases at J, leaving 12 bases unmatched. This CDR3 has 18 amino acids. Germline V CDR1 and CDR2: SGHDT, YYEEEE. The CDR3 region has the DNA TGTGCCAGCAGCTTGTATCCCCGGGACAGGGGGATTAGCACTGAAGCTTTCTTT. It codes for CASSLYPRDRGISTEAFF.

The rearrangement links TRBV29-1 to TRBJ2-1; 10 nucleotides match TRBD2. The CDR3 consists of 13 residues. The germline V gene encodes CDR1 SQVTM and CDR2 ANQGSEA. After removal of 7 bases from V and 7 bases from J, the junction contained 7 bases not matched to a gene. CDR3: CSAPGLARNEQFF. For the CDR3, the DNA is TGCAGCGCTCCGGGACTAGCGAGGAATGAGCAGTTCTTC.

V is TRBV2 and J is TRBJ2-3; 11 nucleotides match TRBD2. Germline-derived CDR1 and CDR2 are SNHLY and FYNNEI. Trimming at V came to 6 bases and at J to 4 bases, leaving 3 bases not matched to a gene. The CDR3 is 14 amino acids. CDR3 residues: CASRKGLAADTQYF. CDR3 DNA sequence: TGTGCCAGCAGAAAGGGACTAGCGGCAGATACGCAGTATTTT.

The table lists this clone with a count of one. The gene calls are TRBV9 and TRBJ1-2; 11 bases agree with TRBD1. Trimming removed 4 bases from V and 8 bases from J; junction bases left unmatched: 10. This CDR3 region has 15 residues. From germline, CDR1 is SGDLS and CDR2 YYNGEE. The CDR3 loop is CASSSPGTGGEGYTF. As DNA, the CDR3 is TGTGCCAGCAGCTCTCCCGGGACAGGGGGTGAAGGCTACACCTTC.